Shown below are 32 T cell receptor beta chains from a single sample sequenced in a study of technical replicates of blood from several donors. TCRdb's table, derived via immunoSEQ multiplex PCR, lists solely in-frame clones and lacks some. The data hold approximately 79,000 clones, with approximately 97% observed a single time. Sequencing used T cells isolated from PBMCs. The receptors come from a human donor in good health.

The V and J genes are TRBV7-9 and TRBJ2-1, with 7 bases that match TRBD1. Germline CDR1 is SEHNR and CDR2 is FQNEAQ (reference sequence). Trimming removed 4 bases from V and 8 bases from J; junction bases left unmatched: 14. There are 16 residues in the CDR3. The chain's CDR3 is CASSSTKTGLGDEQFF. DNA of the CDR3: TGTGCCAGCAGCTCCACGAAGACAGGGCTAGGGGATGAGCAGTTCTTC. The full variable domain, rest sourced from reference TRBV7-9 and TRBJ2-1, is DTGVSQNPRHKITKRGQNVTFRCDPISEHNRLYWYRQTLGQGPEFLTYFQNEAQLEKSRLLSDRFSAERPKGSFSTLEIQRTEQGDSAMYLCASSSTKTGLGDEQFFGPGTRLTVL.

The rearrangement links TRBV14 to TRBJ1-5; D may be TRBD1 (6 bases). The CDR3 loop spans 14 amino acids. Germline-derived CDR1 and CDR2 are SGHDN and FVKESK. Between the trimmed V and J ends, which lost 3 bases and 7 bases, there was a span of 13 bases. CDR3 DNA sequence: TGTGCCAGCAGCCAGGGGGGGCCGGGGCAGCCCCAGCATTTT. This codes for CASSQGGPGQPQHF.

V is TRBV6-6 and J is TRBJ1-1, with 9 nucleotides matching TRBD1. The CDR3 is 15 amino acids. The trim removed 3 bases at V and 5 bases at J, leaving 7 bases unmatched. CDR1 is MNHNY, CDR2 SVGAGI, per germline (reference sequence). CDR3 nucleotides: TGTGCCAGCAGTTATTCCGGGGACAGGGAAACTGAAGCTTTCTTT. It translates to CASSYSGDRETEAFF.

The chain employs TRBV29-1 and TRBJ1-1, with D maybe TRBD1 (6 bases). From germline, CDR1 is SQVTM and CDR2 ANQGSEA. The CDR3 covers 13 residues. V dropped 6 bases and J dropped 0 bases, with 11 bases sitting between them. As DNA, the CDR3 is TGCAGCGTAGGACAGCGGATGAACACTGAAGCTTTCTTT. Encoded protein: CSVGQRMNTEAFF.

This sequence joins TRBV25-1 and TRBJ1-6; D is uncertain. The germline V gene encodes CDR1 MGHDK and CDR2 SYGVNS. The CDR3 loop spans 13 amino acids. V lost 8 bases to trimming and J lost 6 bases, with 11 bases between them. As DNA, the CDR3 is TGTGCCAGCCGCGTCTCTAGTAATTCACCCCTCCACTTT. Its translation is CASRVSSNSPLHF.

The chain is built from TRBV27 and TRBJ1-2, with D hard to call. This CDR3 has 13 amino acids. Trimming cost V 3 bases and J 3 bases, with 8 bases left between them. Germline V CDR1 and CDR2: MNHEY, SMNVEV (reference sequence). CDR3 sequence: CASSFAGYYGYTF. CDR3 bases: TGTGCCAGCAGTTTTGCGGGGTACTATGGCTACACCTTC.

Here the CDR3 reads CASSLVGQREGKLFF. CDR3 nucleotide sequence: TGTGCCAGCAGCTTAGTCGGACAGAGGGAGGGAAAACTGTTTTTT. The chain joins TRBV7-9 to TRBJ1-4; a possible D gene is TRBD1 (6 bases). Germline lookup yields CDR1 SEHNR and CDR2 FQNEAQ (reference sequence). The ends were cut back, 1 base at V and 10 bases at J, with 16 bases in the middle. CDR3 length: 15 residues. Combining the CDR3 with reference TRBV7-9 and TRBJ1-4 gives the whole variable domain DTGVSQNPRHKITKRGQNVTFRCDPISEHNRLYWYRQTLGQGPEFLTYFQNEAQLEKSRLLSDRFSAERPKGSFSTLEIQRTEQGDSAMYLCASSLVGQREGKLFFGSGTQLSVL.

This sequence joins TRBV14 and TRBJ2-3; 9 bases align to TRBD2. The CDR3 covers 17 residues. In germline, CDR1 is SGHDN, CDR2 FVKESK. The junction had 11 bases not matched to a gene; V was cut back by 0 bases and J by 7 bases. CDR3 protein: CASSQETRREGLNTQYF. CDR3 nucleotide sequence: TGTGCCAGCAGCCAAGAAACCAGGCGGGAGGGTTTGAATACGCAGTATTTT.

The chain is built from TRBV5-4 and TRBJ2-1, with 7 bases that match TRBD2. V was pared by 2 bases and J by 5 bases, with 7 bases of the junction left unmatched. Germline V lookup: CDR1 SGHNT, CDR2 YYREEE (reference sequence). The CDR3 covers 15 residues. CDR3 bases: TGTGCCAGCAGCTTAAGCGGGAATGCTCACAATGAGCAGTTCTTC. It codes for CASSLSGNAHNEQFF.

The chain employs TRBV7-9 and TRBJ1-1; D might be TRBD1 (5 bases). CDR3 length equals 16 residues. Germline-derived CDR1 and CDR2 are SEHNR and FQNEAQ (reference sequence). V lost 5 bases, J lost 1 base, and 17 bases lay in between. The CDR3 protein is CASSPGGVRTNTEAFF. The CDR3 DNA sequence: TGTGCCAGCAGCCCGGGGGGGGTAAGGACGAACACTGAAGCTTTCTTT.

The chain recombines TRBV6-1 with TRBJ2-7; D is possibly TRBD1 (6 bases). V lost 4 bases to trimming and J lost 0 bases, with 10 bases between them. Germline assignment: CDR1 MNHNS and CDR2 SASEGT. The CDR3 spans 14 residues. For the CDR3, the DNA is TGTGCCAGCAGTGGATGGACAGACTCCTACGAGCAGTACTTC. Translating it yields CASSGWTDSYEQYF.

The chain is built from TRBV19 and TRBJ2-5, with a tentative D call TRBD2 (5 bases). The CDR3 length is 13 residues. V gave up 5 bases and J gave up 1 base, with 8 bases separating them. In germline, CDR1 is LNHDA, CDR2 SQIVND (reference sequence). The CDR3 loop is CASSWAGQETQYF. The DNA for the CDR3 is TGTGCCAGTAGTTGGGCGGGCCAAGAGACCCAGTACTTC.

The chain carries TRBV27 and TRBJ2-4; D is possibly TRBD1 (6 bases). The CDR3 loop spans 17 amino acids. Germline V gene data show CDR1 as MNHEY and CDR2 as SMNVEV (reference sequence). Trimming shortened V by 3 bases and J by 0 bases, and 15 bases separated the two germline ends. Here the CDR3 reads CASSLSSGTLAKNIQYF. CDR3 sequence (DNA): TGTGCCAGCAGTTTGTCCTCCGGGACACTAGCCAAAAACATTCAGTACTTC.

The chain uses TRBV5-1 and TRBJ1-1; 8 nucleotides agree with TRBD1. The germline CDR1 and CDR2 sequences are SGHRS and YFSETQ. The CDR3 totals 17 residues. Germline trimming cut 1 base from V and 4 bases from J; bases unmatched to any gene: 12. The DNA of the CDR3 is TGCGCCAGCAGCTTGTCCGTCTTCTCAGGGGGCAGCACTGAAGCTTTCTTT. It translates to CASSLSVFSGGSTEAFF.

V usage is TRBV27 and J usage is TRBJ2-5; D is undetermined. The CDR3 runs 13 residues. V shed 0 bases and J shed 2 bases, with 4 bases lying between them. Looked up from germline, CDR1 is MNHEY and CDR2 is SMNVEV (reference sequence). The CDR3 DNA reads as TGTGCCAGCAGTTTATCCTCGCAAGAGACCCAGTACTTC. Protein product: CASSLSSQETQYF.

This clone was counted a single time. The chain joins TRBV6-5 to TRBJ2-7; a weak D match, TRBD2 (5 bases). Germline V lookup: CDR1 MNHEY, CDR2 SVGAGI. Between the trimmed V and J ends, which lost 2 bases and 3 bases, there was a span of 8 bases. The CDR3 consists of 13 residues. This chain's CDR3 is CASSYDYFYEQYF. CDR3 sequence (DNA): TGTGCCAGCAGTTACGACTACTTCTACGAGCAGTACTTC.

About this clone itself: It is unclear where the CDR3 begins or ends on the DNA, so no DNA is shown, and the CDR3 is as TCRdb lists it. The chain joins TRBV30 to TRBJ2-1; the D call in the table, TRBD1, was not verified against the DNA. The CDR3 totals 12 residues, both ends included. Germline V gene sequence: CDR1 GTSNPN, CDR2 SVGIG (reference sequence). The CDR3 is CAWGGGAQGLFF.

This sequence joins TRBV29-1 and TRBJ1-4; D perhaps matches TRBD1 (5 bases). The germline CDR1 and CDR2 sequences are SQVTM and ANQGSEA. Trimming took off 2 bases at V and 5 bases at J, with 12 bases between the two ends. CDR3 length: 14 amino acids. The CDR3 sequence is CSVERVGGNEKLFF. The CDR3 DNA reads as TGCAGCGTTGAAAGGGTGGGGGGGAATGAAAAACTGTTTTTT.

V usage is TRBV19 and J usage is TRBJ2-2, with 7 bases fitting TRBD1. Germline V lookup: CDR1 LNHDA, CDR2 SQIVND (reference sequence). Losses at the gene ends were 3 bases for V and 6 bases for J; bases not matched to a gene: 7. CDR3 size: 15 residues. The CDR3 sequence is CASSIGTAIPGELFF. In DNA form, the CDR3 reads TGTGCCAGTAGTATCGGGACAGCAATTCCCGGGGAGCTGTTTTTT.

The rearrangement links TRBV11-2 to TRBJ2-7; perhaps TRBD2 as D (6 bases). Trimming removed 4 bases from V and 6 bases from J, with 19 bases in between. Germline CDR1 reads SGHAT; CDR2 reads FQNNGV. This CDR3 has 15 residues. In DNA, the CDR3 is TGTGCCAGCAGCTCCACTAGCAACAGCTTGTTCGAGCAGTACTTC. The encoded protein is CASSSTSNSLFEQYF.

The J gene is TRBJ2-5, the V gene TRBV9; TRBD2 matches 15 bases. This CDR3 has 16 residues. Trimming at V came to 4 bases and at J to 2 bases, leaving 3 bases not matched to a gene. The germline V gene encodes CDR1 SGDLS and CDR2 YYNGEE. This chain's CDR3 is CASSLGLAGGQETQYF. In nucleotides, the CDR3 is TGTGCCAGCAGCCTTGGACTAGCGGGGGGGCAAGAGACCCAGTACTTC.

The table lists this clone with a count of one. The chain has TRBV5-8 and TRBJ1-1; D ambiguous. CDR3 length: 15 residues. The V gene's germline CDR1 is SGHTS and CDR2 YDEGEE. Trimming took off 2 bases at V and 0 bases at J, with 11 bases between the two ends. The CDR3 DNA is TGTGCCAGCAGCTTAACAGATTCGCTGAACACTGAAGCTTTCTTT. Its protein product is CASSLTDSLNTEAFF.

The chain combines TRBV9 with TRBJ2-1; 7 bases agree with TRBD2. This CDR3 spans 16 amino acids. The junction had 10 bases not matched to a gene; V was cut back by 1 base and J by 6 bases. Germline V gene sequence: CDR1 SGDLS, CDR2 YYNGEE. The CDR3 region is CASSVQGGSISNEQFF. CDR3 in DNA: TGTGCCAGCAGCGTACAGGGCGGGAGTATATCCAATGAGCAGTTCTTC.

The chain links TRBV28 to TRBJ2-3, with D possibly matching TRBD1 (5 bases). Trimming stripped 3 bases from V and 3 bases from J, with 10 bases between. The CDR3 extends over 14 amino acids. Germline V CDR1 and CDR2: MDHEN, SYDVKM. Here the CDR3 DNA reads TGTGCCAGCAGTTTTATGGCAGGGACAGATACGCAGTATTTT. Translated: CASSFMAGTDTQYF.

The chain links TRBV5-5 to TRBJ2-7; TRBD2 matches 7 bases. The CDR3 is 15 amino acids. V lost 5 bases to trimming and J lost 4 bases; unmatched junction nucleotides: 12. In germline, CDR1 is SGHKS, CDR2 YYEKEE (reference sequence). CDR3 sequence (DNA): TGTGCCAGCAGATACGGGACTACGGAGACTTACGAGCAGTACTTC. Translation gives CASRYGTTETYEQYF.

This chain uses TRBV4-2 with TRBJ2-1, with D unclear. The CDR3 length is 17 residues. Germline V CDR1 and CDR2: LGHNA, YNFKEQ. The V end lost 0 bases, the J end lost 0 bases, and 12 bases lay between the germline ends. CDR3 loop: CASSQETSYTSYNEQFF. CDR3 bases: TGTGCCAGCAGCCAAGAGACATCTTATACCTCCTACAATGAGCAGTTCTTC.

The CDR3 reads CASSPRTASSYEQYF. The CDR3, as DNA: TGTGCCAGCTCACCACGGACAGCGAGCTCCTACGAGCAGTACTTC. This sequence joins TRBV18 and TRBJ2-7, with D maybe TRBD1 (6 bases). With 1 base removed from V and 0 bases from J, the gap between germline ends came to 10 bases. CDR3 length equals 15 residues. Germline V gene sequence: CDR1 KGHSH, CDR2 LQKENI.

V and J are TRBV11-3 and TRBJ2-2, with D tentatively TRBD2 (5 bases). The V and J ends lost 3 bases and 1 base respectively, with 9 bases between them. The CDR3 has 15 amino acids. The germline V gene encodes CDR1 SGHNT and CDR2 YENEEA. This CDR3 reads CASSFLGGNTGELFF. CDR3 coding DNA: TGTGCCAGCAGCTTCCTAGGAGGGAACACCGGGGAGCTGTTTTTT.

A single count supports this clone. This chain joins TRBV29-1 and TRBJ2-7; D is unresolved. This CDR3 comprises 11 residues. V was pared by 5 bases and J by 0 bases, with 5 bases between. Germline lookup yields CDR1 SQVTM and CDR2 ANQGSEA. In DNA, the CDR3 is TGCAGCGTTTCTAACTCCTACGAGCAGTACTTC. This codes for CSVSNSYEQYF.

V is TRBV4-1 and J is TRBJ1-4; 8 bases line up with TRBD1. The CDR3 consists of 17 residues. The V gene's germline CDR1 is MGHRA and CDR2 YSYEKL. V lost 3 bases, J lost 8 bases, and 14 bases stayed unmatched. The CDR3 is CASSHGQGPLIGEKLFF. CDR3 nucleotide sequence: TGCGCCAGCAGCCATGGACAGGGTCCCCTTATTGGAGAAAAACTGTTTTTT.

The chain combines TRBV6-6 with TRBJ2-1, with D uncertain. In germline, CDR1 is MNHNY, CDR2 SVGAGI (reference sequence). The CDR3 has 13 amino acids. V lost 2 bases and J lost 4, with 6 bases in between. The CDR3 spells CASSYLEYNEQFF. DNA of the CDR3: TGTGCCAGCAGTTACCTAGAGTACAATGAGCAGTTCTTC.

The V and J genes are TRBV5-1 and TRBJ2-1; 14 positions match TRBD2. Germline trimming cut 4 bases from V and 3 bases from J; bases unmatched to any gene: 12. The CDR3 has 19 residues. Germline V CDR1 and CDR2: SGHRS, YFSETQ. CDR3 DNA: TGCGCCAGCAGCCCCGGACTAGCGGGGGGTCCCACCATCTACAATGAGCAGTTCTTC. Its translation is CASSPGLAGGPTIYNEQFF.